Detailed here is one T cell receptor beta chain. The CDR3 is 13 residues long. These data belong to a study of shared T cell receptors in the human thymus. TCRdb keeps only in-frame clones here, not all; method: immunoSEQ multiplex PCR. The sample shows 700,000 or so clones, 70% to 90% of them seen only once. The same specimen was also included in a second study, on human thymus T cells. That work states: Thymic resections from corrective heart surgery supplied the tissue. An apparent bias in V and J gene usage was seen in thymic and blood repertoires. Thymic repertoires overlap heavily among unrelated individuals, related research has reported.

This receptor was obtained from a girl less than two years old with a congenital heart defect. V usage is TRBV21-1 and J usage is TRBJ1-1; the table's D call TRBD1 went unverified against the DNA. TRBV21-1 is a documented pseudogene. What was sequenced was thymocytes. The CDR3 nucleotides are TGTGCCAGCAGCACAGGGGTGGACACTGAAGCTTTCTTT. Its protein product is CASSTGVDTEAFF.